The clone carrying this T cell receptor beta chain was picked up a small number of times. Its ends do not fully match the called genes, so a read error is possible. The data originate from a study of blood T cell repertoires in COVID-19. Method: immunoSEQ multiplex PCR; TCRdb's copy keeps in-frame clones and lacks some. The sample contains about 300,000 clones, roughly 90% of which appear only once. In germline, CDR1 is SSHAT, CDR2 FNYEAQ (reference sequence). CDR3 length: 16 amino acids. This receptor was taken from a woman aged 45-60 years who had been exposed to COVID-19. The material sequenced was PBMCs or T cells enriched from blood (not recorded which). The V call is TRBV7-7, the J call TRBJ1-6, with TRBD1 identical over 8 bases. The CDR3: CASSLPGTGGNAPLHF. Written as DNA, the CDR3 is TGTGCTAGCAGCCTCCCGGGGACAGGAGGGAATGCACCCCTCCACTTT.